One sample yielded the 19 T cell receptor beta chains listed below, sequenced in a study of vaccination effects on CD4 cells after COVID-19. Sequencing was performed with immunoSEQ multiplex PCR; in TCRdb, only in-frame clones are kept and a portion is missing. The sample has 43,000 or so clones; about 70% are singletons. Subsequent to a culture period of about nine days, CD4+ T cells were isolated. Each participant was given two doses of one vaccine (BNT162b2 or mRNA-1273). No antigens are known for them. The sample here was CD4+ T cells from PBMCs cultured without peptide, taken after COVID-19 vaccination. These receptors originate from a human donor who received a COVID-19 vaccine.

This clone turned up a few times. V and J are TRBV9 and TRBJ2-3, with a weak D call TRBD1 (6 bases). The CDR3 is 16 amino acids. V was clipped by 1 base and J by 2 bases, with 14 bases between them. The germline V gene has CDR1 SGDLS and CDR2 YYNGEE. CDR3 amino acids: CASSVPNRDITDTQYF. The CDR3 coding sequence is TGTGCCAGCAGCGTACCGAACAGGGATATCACAGATACGCAGTATTTT.

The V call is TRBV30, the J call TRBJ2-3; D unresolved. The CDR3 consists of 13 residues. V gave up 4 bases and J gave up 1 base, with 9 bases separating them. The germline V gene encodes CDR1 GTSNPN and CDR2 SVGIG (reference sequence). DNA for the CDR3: TGTGCCTGGACCACGCAGCGCACAGATACGCAGTATTTT. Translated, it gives CAWTTQRTDTQYF. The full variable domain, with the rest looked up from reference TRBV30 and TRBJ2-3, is SQTIHQWPATLVQPVGSPLSLECTVEGTSNPNLYWYRQAAGRGLQLLFYSVGIGQISSEVPQNLSASRPQDRQFILSSKKLLLSDSGFYLCAWTTQRTDTQYFGPGTRLTVL.

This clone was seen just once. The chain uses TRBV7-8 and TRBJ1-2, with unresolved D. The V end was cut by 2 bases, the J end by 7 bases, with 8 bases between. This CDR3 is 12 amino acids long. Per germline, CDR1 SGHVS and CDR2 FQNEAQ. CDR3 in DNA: TGTGCCAGCAGCTTATACGGGTTTGGCTACACCTTC. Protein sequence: CASSLYGFGYTF. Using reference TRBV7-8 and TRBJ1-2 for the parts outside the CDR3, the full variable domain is GAGVSQSPRYKVAKRGQDVALRCDPISGHVSLFWYQQALGQGPEFLTYFQNEAQLDKSGLPSDRFFAERPEGSVSTLKIQRTQQEDSAVYLCASSLYGFGYTFGSGTRLTVV.

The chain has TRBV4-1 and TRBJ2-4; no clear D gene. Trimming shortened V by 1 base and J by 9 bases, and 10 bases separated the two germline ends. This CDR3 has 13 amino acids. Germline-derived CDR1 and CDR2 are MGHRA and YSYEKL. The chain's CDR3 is CASSQVEGPIQYF. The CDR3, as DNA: TGCGCCAGCAGCCAAGTCGAAGGTCCCATTCAGTACTTC.

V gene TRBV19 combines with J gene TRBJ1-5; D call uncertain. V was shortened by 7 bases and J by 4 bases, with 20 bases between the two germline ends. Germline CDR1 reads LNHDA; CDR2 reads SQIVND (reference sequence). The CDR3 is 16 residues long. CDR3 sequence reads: CASTLTRASSNQPQHF. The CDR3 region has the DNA TGTGCCAGTACACTAACCCGGGCTAGTAGTAATCAGCCCCAGCATTTT.

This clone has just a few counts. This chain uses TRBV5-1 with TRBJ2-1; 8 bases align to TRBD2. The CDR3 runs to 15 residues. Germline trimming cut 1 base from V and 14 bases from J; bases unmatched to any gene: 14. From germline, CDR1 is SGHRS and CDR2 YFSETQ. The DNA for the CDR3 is TGCGCCAGCAGCTTGCAATTGCGGGGGGACCAAGAGGAGTTCTTC. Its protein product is CASSLQLRGDQEEFF.

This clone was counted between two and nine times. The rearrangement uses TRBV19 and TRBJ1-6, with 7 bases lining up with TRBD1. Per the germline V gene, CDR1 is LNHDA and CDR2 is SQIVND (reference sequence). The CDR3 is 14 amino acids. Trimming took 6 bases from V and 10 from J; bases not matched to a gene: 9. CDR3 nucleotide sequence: TGTGCCAGTAGATACGGACAGGTAGTATCACCCCTCCACTTT. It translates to CASRYGQVVSPLHF.

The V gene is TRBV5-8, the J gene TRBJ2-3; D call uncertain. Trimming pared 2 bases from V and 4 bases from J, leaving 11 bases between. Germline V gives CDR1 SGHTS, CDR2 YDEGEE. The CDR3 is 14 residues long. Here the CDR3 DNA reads TGTGCCAGCAGCTTTAAGGATCCAGCAGATACGCAGTATTTT. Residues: CASSFKDPADTQYF.

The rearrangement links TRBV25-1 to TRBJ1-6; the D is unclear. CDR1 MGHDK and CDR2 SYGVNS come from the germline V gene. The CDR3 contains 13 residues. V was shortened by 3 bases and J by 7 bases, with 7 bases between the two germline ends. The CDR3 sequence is CASSDLRNSPLHF. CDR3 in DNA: TGTGCCAGCAGTGATCTCAGGAATTCACCCCTCCACTTT. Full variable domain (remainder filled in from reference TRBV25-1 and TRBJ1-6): EADIYQTPRYLVIGTGKKITLECSQTMGHDKMYWYQQDPGMELHLIHYSYGVNSTEKGDLSSESTVSRIRTEHFPLTLESARPSHTSQYLCASSDLRNSPLHFGNGTRLTVT.

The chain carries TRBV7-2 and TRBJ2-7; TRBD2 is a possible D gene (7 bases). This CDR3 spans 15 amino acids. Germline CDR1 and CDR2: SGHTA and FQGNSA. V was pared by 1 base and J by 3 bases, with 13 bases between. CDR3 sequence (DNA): TGTGCCAGCAGCTTAGACATAAGGGGGGGCTACGAGCAGTACTTC. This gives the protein CASSLDIRGGYEQYF.

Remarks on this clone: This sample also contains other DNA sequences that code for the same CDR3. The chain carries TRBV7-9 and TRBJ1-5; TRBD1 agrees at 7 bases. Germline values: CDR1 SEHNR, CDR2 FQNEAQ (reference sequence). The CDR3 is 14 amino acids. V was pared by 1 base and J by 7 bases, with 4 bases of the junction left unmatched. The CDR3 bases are TGTGCCAGCAGCTTAGGACAGGGAGGCCAGCCCCAGCATTTT. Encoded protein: CASSLGQGGQPQHF.

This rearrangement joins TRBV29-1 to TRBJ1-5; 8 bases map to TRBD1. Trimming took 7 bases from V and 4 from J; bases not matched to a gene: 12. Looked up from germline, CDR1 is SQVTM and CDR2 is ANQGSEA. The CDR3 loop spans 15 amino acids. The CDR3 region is CSATRGQGANQPQHF. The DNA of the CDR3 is TGCAGCGCAACCCGAGGTCAGGGGGCGAATCAGCCCCAGCATTTT.

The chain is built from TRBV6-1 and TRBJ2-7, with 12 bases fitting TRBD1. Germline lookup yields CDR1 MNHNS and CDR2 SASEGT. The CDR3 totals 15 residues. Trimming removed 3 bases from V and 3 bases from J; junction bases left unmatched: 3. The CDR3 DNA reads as TGTGCCAGCAGTGAGAGGGACAGGGGGCTCTACGAGCAGTACTTC. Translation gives CASSERDRGLYEQYF.

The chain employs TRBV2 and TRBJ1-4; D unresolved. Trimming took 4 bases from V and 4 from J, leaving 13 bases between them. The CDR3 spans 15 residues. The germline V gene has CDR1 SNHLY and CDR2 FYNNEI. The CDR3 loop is CASSGRRHRNEKLFF. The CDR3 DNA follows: TGTGCCAGCAGTGGCAGACGACATCGTAATGAAAAACTGTTTTTT.

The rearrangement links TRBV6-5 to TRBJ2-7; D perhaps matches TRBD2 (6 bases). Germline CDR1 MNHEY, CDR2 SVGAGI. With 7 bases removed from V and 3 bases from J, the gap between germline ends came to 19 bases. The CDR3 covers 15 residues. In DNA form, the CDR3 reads TGTGCCAGCAATTCCTTGCGGGACCCTTACTACGAGCAGTACTTC. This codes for CASNSLRDPYYEQYF.

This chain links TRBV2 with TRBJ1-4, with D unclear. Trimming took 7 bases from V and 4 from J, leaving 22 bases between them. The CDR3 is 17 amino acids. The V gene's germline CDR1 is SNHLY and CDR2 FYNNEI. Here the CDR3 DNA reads TGTGCCAGCACCGAGGCGGTGCCCCCGACCCTTAATGAAAAACTGTTTTTT. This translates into CASTEAVPPTLNEKLFF.

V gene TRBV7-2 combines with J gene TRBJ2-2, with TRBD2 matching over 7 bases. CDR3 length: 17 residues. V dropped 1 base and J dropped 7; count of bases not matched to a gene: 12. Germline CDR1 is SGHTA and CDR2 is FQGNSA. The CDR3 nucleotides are TGTGCCAGCAGCTTAGTCGGGTGGGAGGGCCTTGACGGGGAGCTGTTTTTT. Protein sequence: CASSLVGWEGLDGELFF.

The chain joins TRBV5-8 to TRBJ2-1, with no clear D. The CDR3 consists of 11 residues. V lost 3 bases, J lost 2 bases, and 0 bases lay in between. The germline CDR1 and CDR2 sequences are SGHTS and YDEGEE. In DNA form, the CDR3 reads TGTGCCAGCAGCTCCTACAATGAGCAGTTCTTC. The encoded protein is CASSSYNEQFF.

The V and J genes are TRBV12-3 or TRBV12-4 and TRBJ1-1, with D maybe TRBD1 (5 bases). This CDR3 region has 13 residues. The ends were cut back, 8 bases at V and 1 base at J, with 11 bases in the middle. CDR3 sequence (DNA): TGTGCCAGCGCAGGGTTGGGGAACACTGAAGCTTTCTTT. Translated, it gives CASAGLGNTEAFF.